The subject of this entry is one T cell receptor (beta chain). The V end was cut by 3 bases, the J end by 3 bases, with 5 bases between. The CDR3 contains 12 residues. CDR1 is LGHDT, CDR2 YNNKEL, per germline (reference sequence). These data come from a study of T cell responses to AZD1222 COVID-19 vaccine. The method was immunoSEQ multiplex PCR; TCRdb's version includes in-frame clones alone and lacks a portion of them. Of 90,000 to 100,000 clones in the sample, approximately 90% were seen once. The V call is TRBV3-1 (or the pseudogene TRBV3-2), the J call TRBJ1-1; D is ambiguous. The sample in question was peripheral blood, obtained on day 0 of AZD1222 vaccination. The sequence was obtained from an adult in good health. CDR3 amino acids: CASSHEYTEAFF. The CDR3 nucleotides read TGTGCCAGCAGCCATGAATACACTGAAGCTTTCTTT.